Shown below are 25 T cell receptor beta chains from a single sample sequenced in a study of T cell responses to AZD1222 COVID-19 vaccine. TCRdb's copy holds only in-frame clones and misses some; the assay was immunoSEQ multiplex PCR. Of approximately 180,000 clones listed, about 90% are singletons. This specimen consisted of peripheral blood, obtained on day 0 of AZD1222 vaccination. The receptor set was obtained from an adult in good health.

This chain's CDR3 is CASGGKDNQPQHF. CDR3 nucleotide sequence: TGTGCCAGCGGGGGGAAGGACAATCAGCCCCAGCATTTT. The chain uses TRBV27 and TRBJ1-5; possible D gene TRBD1, 5 bases. This CDR3 has 13 residues. Trimming removed 8 bases at V and 3 bases at J, with 11 bases between. In germline, CDR1 is MNHEY, CDR2 SMNVEV (reference sequence).

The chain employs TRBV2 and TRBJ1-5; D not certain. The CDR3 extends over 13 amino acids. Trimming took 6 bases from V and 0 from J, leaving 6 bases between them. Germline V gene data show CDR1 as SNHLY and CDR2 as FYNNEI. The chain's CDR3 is CASSWDSNQPQHF. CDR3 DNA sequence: TGTGCCAGCAGCTGGGATAGCAATCAGCCCCAGCATTTT.

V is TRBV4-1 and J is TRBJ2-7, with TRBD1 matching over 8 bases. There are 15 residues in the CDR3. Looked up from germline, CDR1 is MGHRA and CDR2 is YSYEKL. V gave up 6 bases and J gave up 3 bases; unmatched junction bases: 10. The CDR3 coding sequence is TGCGCCAGCAGTCCTCCTACAGGGGGGTTCTACGAGCAGTACTTC. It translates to CASSPPTGGFYEQYF.

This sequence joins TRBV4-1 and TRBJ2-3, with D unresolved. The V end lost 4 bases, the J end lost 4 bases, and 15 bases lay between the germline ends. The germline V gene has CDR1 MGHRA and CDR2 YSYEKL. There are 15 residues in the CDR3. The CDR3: CASSPHLGQPDTQYF. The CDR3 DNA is TGCGCCAGCAGCCCTCACTTGGGCCAACCAGATACGCAGTATTTT.

The CDR3 loop is CASSLASGTGMYNEQFF. The CDR3 coding sequence is TGTGCCAGCAGCTTAGCATCCGGGACAGGGATGTACAATGAGCAGTTCTTC. This chain uses TRBV7-9 with TRBJ2-1; 9 nucleotides line up with TRBD1. The CDR3 runs 17 residues. CDR1 and CDR2 (germline): SEHNR, FQNEAQ (reference sequence). With 0 bases clipped from V and 4 bases from J, the junction kept 7 bases outside the gene matches.

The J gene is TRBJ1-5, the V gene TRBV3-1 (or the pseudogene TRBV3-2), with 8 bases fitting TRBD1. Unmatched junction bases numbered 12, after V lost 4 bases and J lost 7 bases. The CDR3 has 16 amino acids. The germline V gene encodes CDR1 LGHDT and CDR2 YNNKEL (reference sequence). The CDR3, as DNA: TGTGCCAGCAGCCCGCACGGGCAGGGGGCGCGGCAGCCCCAGCATTTT. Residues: CASSPHGQGARQPQHF.

The CDR3 DNA reads as TGCGCCAGCAGCTTTGGGGACAGGGGTCCCGGGGAGCTGTTTTTT. It codes for CASSFGDRGPGELFF. The chain links TRBV5-1 to TRBJ2-2; the match to TRBD1 covers 10 bases. This CDR3 has 15 amino acids. Unmatched junction bases numbered 4, after V lost 2 bases and J lost 6 bases. Germline CDR1 is SGHRS and CDR2 is YFSETQ.

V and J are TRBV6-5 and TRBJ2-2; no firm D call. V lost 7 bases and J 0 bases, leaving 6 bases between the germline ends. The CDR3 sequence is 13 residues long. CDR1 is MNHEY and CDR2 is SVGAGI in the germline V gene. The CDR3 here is CASKEANTGELFF. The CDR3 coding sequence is TGTGCCAGCAAGGAAGCGAACACCGGGGAGCTGTTTTTT.

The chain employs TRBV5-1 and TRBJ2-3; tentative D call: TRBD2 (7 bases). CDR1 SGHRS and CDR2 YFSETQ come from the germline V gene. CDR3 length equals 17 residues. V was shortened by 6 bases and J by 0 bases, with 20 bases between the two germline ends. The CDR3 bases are TGCGCCAGCACCGTAACAGGGAGGGTCACTAGCACAGATACGCAGTATTTT. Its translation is CASTVTGRVTSTDTQYF.

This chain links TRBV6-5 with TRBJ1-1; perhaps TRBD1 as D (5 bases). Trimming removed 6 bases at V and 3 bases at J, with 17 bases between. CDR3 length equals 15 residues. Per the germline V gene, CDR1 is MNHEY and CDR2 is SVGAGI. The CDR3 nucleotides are TGTGCCAGCAGGAACCGGGACCTCGGGGACACTGAAGCTTTCTTT. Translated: CASRNRDLGDTEAFF.

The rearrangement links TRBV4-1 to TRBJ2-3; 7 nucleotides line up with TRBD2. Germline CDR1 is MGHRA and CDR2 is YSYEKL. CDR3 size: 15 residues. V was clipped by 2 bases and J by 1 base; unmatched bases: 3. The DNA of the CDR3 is TGCGCCAGCAGCCAACCAGCGGGGCGCACAGATACGCAGTATTTT. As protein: CASSQPAGRTDTQYF.

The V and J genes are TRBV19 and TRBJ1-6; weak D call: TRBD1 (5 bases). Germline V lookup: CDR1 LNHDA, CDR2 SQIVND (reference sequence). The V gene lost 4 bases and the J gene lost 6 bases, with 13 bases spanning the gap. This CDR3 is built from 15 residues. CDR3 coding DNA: TGTGCCAGTAGTAACAGGCCAACGGGTAATTCACCCCTCCACTTT. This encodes CASSNRPTGNSPLHF.

The CDR3 DNA reads TGTGCCAGCAGTGAAGGCAGGGACTATGGCTACACCTTC. Residues: CASSEGRDYGYTF. The chain recombines TRBV9 with TRBJ1-2, with a weak D call TRBD1 (5 bases). The CDR3 has 13 amino acids. Germline assignment: CDR1 SGDLS and CDR2 YYNGEE. Trimming left V 5 bases short and J 3 bases short, with 11 bases between.

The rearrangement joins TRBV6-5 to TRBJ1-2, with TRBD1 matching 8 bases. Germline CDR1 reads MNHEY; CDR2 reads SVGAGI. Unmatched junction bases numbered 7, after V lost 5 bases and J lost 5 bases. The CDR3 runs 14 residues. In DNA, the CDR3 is TGTGCCAGCAGTCCTAGACAGGGGCGTTATGGCTACACCTTC. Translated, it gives CASSPRQGRYGYTF.

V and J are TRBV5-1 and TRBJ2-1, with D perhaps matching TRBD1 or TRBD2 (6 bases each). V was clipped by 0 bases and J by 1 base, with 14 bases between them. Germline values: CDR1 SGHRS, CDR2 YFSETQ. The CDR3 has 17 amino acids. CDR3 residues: CASSLEWRGSSYNEQFF. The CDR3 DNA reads TGCGCCAGCAGCTTGGAGTGGAGGGGGAGTTCCTACAATGAGCAGTTCTTC.

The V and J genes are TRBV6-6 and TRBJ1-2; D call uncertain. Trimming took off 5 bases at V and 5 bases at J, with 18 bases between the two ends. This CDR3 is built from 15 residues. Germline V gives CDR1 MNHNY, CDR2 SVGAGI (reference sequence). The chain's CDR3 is CASSPSTGFFYGYTF. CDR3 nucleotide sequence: TGTGCCAGCAGTCCCTCGACGGGATTCTTTTATGGCTACACCTTC.

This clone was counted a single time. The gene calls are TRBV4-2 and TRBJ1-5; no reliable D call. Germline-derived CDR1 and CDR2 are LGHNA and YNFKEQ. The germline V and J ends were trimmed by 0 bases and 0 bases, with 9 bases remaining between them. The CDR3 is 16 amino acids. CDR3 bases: TGTGCCAGCAGCCAAGAGTTAGGCAGTAGCAATCAGCCCCAGCATTTT. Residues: CASSQELGSSNQPQHF.

The CDR3 sequence: CASSPSWGYYNEQFF. CDR3 DNA sequence: TGTGCCAGCAGTCCTAGCTGGGGCTATTACAATGAGCAGTTCTTC. The chain couples TRBV27 to TRBJ2-1; tentatively, D is TRBD1 or TRBD2 (5 bases each). The CDR3 extends over 15 amino acids. The ends were cut back, 5 bases at V and 4 bases at J, with 15 bases in the middle. Germline CDR1 is MNHEY and CDR2 is SMNVEV (reference sequence).

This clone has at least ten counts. As DNA, the CDR3 is TGTGCCTGGAGTGTCTCAGGGGCATCAAACATTCAGTACTTC. As protein: CAWSVSGASNIQYF. This rearrangement joins TRBV30 to TRBJ2-4; D may be TRBD1 (6 bases). There are 14 residues in the CDR3. CDR1 GTSNPN and CDR2 SVGIG come from the germline V gene (reference sequence). V dropped 0 bases and J dropped 6 bases, with 12 bases sitting between them. Drawing the rest from reference TRBV30 and TRBJ2-4, the complete variable domain is SQTIHQWPATLVQPVGSPLSLECTVEGTSNPNLYWYRQAAGRGLQLLFYSVGIGQISSEVPQNLSASRPQDRQFILSSKKLLLSDSGFYLCAWSVSGASNIQYFGAGTRLSVL.

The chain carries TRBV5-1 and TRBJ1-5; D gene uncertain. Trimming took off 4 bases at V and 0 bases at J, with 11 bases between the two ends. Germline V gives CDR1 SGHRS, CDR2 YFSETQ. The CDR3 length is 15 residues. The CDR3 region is CASSPSGLSNQPQHF. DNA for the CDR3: TGCGCCAGCAGCCCGTCGGGCCTTAGCAATCAGCCCCAGCATTTT.

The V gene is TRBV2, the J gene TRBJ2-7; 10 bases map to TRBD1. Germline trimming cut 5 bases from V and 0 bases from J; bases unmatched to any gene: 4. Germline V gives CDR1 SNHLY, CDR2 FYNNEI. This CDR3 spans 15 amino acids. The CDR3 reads CASSYDRGPSYEQYF. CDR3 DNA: TGTGCCAGCAGTTACGACAGGGGGCCCTCCTACGAGCAGTACTTC.

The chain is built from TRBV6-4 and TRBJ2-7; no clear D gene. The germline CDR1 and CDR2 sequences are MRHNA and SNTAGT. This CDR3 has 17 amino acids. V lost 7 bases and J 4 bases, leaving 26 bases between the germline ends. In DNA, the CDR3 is TGTGCCAGCATTTCCCTTGGTGTAGGGTGGGTCGGATACGAGCAGTACTTC. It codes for CASISLGVGWVGYEQYF.

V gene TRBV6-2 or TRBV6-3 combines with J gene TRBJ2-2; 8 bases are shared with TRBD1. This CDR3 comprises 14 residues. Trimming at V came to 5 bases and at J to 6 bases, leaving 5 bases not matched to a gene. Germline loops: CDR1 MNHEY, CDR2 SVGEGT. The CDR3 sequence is CASSHRGDAGELFF. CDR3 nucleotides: TGTGCCAGCAGTCACAGGGGGGATGCCGGGGAGCTGTTTTTT.

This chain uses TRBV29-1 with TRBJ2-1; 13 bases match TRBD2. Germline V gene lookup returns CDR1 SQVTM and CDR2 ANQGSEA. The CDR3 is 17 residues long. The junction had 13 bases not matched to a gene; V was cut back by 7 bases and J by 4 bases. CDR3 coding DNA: TGCAGCGCCGCGGGACTAGCGGGGTCAAGTTCGTACAATGAGCAGTTCTTC. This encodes CSAAGLAGSSSYNEQFF.

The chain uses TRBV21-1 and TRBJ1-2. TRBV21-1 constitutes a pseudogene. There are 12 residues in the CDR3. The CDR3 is CASSNASYGYTF. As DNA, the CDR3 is TGTGCCAGCAGCAACGCTAGCTATGGCTACACCTTC.